This paragraph covers one T cell receptor (beta chain) sequence. The antigen remains unidentified. TCRdb ran MiXCR on the RT-PCR reads and lists one entry per CDR3 protein. In the table there are over 300,000 distinct CDR3 sequences, roughly a fifth of which are singletons. The data were obtained in a study of response to subunit inactivated influenza vaccine. Germline lookup yields CDR1 SQVTM and CDR2 ANQGSEA. The CDR3 has 15 amino acids. With 1 base removed from V and 4 bases from J, the gap between germline ends came to 14 bases. Study-wide results and caveats: The authors proposed limited new T cell recruitment per seasonal influenza vaccination.

The sequencing used PBMCs from blood, collected approximately 20 months after vaccination. The TCR originated in a man in his fifties or sixties who received an inactivated influenza vaccine. This chain links TRBV29-1 with TRBJ1-5; D gene ambiguous. CDR3 protein: CSVEVTGNGNQPQHF. The CDR3 bases are TGCAGCGTTGAAGTAACGGGGAATGGTAATCAGCCCCAGCATTTT.